The 9 T cell receptor beta chains listed next were all sequenced from one sample in a study of shared clonotypes between healthy human individuals. Here immunoSEQ multiplex PCR was the method, and the copy in TCRdb shows in-frame clones only, minus some. The table lists some 2,100,000 clones, roughly 95% of them singletons. Sequenced material: naive CD4+ T cells sorted from blood. Described subset: CD45RA+ positively selected. The receptors shown here come from a man between 18 and 29 years old in good health.

V usage is TRBV6-5 and J usage is TRBJ2-3, with a tentative D call TRBD2 (5 bases). The V gene's germline CDR1 is MNHEY and CDR2 SVGAGI. This CDR3 spans 16 amino acids. Trimming shortened V by 0 bases and J by 5 bases, and 15 bases separated the two germline ends. The CDR3 region has the DNA TGTGCCAGCAGTTACTCGATACTAGTGCTGGAAGATACGCAGTATTTT. Encoded protein: CASSYSILVLEDTQYF.

The genes are TRBV7-2 and TRBJ2-7, with a possible D match to TRBD2 (6 bases). The CDR3 runs to 15 residues. Germline V gives CDR1 SGHTA, CDR2 FQGNSA. The V end was cut by 3 bases, the J end by 2 bases, with 14 bases between. This CDR3 is CASSLGTGRTYEQYF. The CDR3 bases are TGTGCCAGCAGCTTGGGGACGGGGAGGACCTACGAGCAGTACTTC.

Points on this clone: The junction shows a germline mismatch at one end, possibly a read error. This rearrangement joins TRBV6-1 to TRBJ2-1; D unresolved. CDR1 and CDR2 from the germline V gene are MNHNS and SASEGT. The CDR3 contains 12 residues. The CDR3 region is CASGEEPRRQFF. As DNA, the CDR3 is TGTGCCAGCGGTGAAGAACCTCGACGGCAGTTCTTC.

This clone has a handful of counts. V is TRBV5-6 and J is TRBJ2-7, with 15 bases identical to TRBD2. Trimming cost V 2 bases and J 6 bases; bases outside gene matches: 9. This CDR3 region has 17 residues. Germline loops: CDR1 SGHDT, CDR2 YYEEEE. Here the CDR3 reads CASSFRTSGRALSEQYF. The DNA for the CDR3 is TGTGCCAGCAGCTTTCGGACTAGCGGGAGGGCATTAAGCGAGCAGTACTTC. Full variable domain (missing parts from reference TRBV5-6 and TRBJ2-7): DAGVTQSPTHLIKTRGQQVTLRCSPKSGHDTVSWYQQALGQGPQFIFQYYEEEERQRGNFPDRFSGHQFPNYSSELNVNALLLGDSALYLCASSFRTSGRALSEQYFGPGTRLTVT.

This clone appeared a single time. V gene TRBV28 combines with J gene TRBJ2-1, with D perhaps TRBD2 (6 bases). The CDR3 consists of 15 residues. V was trimmed by 7 bases and J by 5 bases, leaving 18 bases between them. Germline CDR1 and CDR2: MDHEN and SYDVKM. CDR3 in DNA: TGTGCCAGCATAGGGGTCGGGGGAGTCCACAATGAGCAGTTCTTC. Its protein product is CASIGVGGVHNEQFF.

The V call is TRBV6-1, the J call TRBJ2-7; 10 bases line up with TRBD1. Germline loops: CDR1 MNHNS, CDR2 SASEGT. This CDR3 spans 15 amino acids. Germline trimming cut 4 bases from V and 6 bases from J; bases unmatched to any gene: 9. The CDR3 bases are TGTGCCAGCAGTGTAGAGGGACAGGGGATCTCCGAGCAGTACTTC. This sequence encodes CASSVEGQGISEQYF.

This clone was counted once. The chain links TRBV7-2 to TRBJ2-7; perhaps TRBD2 as D (6 bases). The CDR3 is 13 amino acids. Per germline, CDR1 SGHTA and CDR2 FQGNSA. Trimming removed 5 bases at V and 3 bases at J, with 11 bases between. In DNA, the CDR3 is TGTGCCAGCAGCCCATGGGACTTCTACGAGCAGTACTTC. Translating gives CASSPWDFYEQYF.

The rearrangement links TRBV7-2 to TRBJ2-3; 15 bases line up with TRBD2. CDR3 size: 15 residues. The V gene's germline CDR1 is SGHTA and CDR2 FQGNSA. V trimming: 8 bases; J trimming: 4 bases; junction bases outside the gene matches: 4. Here the CDR3 DNA reads TGTGCCAGCGGACTAGCGGGAGGGACGGCAGATACGCAGTATTTT. Encoded protein: CASGLAGGTADTQYF.

This clone was recorded once. The rearrangement joins TRBV14 to TRBJ2-1; 12 bases fit TRBD2. Germline CDR1 SGHDN, CDR2 FVKESK. The CDR3 consists of 15 residues. Germline trimming cut 4 bases from V and 6 bases from J; bases unmatched to any gene: 4. CDR3 sequence: CASSPTSGGINEQFF. In DNA form, the CDR3 reads TGTGCCAGCAGCCCGACTAGCGGGGGTATCAATGAGCAGTTCTTC.